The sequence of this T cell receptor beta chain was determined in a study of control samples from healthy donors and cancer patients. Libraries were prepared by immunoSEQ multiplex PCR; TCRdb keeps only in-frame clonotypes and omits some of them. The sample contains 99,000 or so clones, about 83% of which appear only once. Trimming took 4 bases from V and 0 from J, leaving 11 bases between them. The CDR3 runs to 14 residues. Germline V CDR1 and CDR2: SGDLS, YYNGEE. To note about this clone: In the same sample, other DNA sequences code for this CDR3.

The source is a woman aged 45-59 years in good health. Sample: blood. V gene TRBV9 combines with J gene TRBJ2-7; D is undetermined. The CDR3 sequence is CASSTSLSSYEQYF. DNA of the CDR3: TGTGCCAGCAGCACCTCTCTTAGCTCCTACGAGCAGTACTTC.